This T cell receptor beta chain was captured in a study of response to subunit inactivated influenza vaccine. Regarding the study as a whole: It was suggested by the authors that few new T cells are recruited by each seasonal influenza vaccination.

The sample holds many counts of this clonotype. Its antigen remains unidentified. The CDR3 contains 12 residues. V lost 4 bases to trimming and J lost 4 bases, with 7 bases between them. The germline V gene encodes CDR1 MDHEN and CDR2 SYDVKM. TCRdb used MiXCR to reprocess the RT-PCR reads, holding one entry per CDR3 protein. The data show some 850,000 distinct CDR3 sequences, with roughly 20% seen just once and under 13% held by the top ten. V gene TRBV28 combines with J gene TRBJ1-1; D not certain. The TCR comes from a man aged 45-60 years who received an inactivated influenza vaccine. The source was PBMCs from blood, collected 4 to 6 days after vaccination. CDR3 DNA: TGTGCCAGCAGTTCGGCAGCCACTGAAGCTTTCTTT. This encodes CASSSAATEAFF.